This T cell receptor (beta chain) came from a study of vaccination and CD4 T cells after COVID-19. Background on the study: Six men and four women formed the convalescents, two being Hispanic. The interval from dose two to post-vaccine sampling had a median of 72 days, and it ranged from 14 to 241. Overall study results and limits: Post-vaccination reactive clonotypes (median around 40) did not differ significantly from post-infection (approximately 23). With convalescent patients, a median roughly 87% of reactive clones emerged solely after vaccination.

CDR3 length: 16 residues. CDR1 is MNHEY, CDR2 SVGAGI, per germline. With 0 bases removed from V and 10 bases from J, the gap between germline ends came to 16 bases. TCRdb reanalysed the PCR reads using MiXCR and keeps one entry per CDR3 protein. The table has approximately 20,000 distinct CDR3 sequences, around 64% seen once; the top ten hold around 1.1%. About this clonotype itself: Its antigen is still unknown.

The sequence derives from a human donor who had recovered from COVID-19. The gene calls are TRBV6-5 and TRBJ1-6; tentative D call: TRBD1 (6 bases). The source was CD4+ T cells from blood, collected after SARS-CoV-2 vaccination. This CDR3 is CASSYSKGTLGSPLHF. The CDR3 bases are TGTGCCAGCAGTTACTCGAAAGGGACACTAGGCTCACCCCTCCACTTT.